This T cell receptor (beta chain) was found in a study of technical replicates of blood from a handful of donors (dated by TCRdb to between 2016 and 2019). CDR1 and CDR2 are read off the germline V gene as MNHNS and SASEGT. V is cut by 7 bases and J by 3 bases, and the space between the germline ends is 11 bases. The CDR3 runs 13 residues from the cysteine to the phenylalanine. The only DNA kept is the CDR3, 39 bases in frame from the first base. Turning to this clone: Its antigen target is currently unknown. No base quality values were provided; no much bigger clone lies one nucleotide off.

Receptor libraries were prepared by the immunoSEQ multiplex PCR assay. In TCRdb, the immuneACCESS table is reduced to in-frame sequences with V and J assigned. These tables do not hold every clone; where another copy was compared, an unresolved V gene accounts for under half, and the others remain unexplained. The sample contains under 95,000 clones, about 93% of them found a single time. The ten largest clonotypes hold roughly 0.25% of the sample. This receptor was taken from a human donor in good health. The sample comprised T cells isolated from PBMCs. The rearranged segments are TRBV6-1 and TRBJ2-3; TRBD2 is a possible D gene, resting on 5 matching bases. The CDR3 region: CASNPRGTDTQYF. The DNA is TGTGCCAGCAATCCTCGAGGGACAGATACGCAGTATTTT.